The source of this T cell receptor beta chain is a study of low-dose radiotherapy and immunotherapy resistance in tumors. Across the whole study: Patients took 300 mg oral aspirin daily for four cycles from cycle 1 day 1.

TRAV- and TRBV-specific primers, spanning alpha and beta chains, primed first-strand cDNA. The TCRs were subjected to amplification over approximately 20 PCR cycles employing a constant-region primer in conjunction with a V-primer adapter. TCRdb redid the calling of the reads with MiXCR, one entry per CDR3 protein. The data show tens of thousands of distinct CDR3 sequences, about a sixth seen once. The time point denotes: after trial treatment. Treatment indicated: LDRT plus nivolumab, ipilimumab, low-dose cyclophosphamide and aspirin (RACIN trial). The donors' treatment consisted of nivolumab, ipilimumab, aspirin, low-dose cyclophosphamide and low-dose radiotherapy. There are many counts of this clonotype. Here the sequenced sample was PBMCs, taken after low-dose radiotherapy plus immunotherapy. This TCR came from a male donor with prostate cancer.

The CDR3 sequence: CASSLAGATDTQYF. For the CDR3, the DNA is TGTGCCAGCAGCTTAGCGGGAGCCACAGATACGCAGTATTTT. The rearrangement links TRBV7-2 to TRBJ2-3; maybe TRBD2 (5 bases). CDR1 is SGHTA, CDR2 FQGNSA, per germline. This CDR3 comprises 14 residues. The V and J ends lost 0 bases and 2 bases respectively, with 6 bases between them. Looking up the rest from reference TRBV7-2 and TRBJ2-3 gives the full variable domain: GAGVSQSPSNKVTEKGKDVELRCDPISGHTALYWYRQSLGQGLEFLIYFQGNSAPDKSGLPSDRFSAERTGGSVSTLTIQRTQQEDSAVYLCASSLAGATDTQYFGPGTRLTVL.